Following are 16 T cell receptor beta chains from one sample sequenced in a study of blood T cell repertoires in COVID-19. Method: immunoSEQ multiplex PCR; TCRdb's copy keeps in-frame clones and lacks some. In the table there are nearly 350,000 clones, more than 85% of which are singletons. Sequencing used PBMCs or T cells enriched from blood (not recorded which). Receptors originate from a woman aged 25 to 39 who had recovered from COVID-19.

The J gene is TRBJ1-1, the V gene TRBV19; D is uncertain. The CDR3 consists of 13 residues. With 2 bases removed from V and 3 bases from J, the gap between germline ends came to 7 bases. CDR1 and CDR2 (germline): LNHDA, SQIVND (reference sequence). The CDR3 reads CASSIFSDTEAFF. The CDR3 region has the DNA TGTGCCAGTAGTATATTTTCTGACACTGAAGCTTTCTTT.

The chain is built from TRBV6-1 and TRBJ2-7, with D possibly being TRBD2 (5 bases). In germline, CDR1 is MNHNS, CDR2 SASEGT. V lost 1 base to trimming and J lost 2 bases, with 12 bases between them. The CDR3 is 15 residues long. CDR3 loop: CASSEERPLTYEQYF. Written as DNA, the CDR3 is TGTGCCAGCAGTGAAGAGCGGCCTCTTACCTACGAGCAGTACTTC.

This clone came up once. CDR3 sequence (DNA): TGTGCCAGCAGCTTGGCCAGCGGGGGGGCAAGGGAGCAGTTCTTC. It encodes CASSLASGGAREQFF. V usage is TRBV5-5 and J usage is TRBJ2-1; 10 bases align to TRBD2. Germline CDR1 is SGHKS and CDR2 is YYEKEE (reference sequence). V lost 0 bases and J lost 10; bases outside the gene matches: 7. This CDR3 has 15 amino acids.

The chain links TRBV10-1 to TRBJ2-1, with D tentatively TRBD2 (6 bases). The CDR3 is 16 residues long. The ends were cut back, 2 bases at V and 0 bases at J, with 11 bases in the middle. Germline CDR1 WNHNN, CDR2 SYGVQD (reference sequence). This CDR3 is CASSEVAANSYNEQFF. The CDR3 DNA follows: TGCGCCAGCAGTGAGGTAGCGGCCAACTCCTACAATGAGCAGTTCTTC.

The genes are TRBV19 and TRBJ1-2; 8 nucleotides align to TRBD1. There are 12 residues in the CDR3. The J segment lost 7 bases and the V segment lost 6 bases, leaving 4 bases of the junction unmatched. Germline V CDR1 and CDR2: LNHDA, SQIVND (reference sequence). DNA for the CDR3: TGTGCCAGTAGCGGACAGGGCCTTGGCTACACCTTC. Its protein product is CASSGQGLGYTF.

This rearrangement joins TRBV6-5 to TRBJ2-2; 10 positions match TRBD2. Germline V lookup: CDR1 MNHEY, CDR2 SVGAGI. Trimming took 6 bases from V and 4 from J; bases not matched to a gene: 2. The CDR3 runs 14 residues. The CDR3 reads CASRSSGGTGELFF. Written as DNA, the CDR3 is TGTGCCAGCAGATCTAGCGGGGGCACCGGGGAGCTGTTTTTT.

V is TRBV7-2 and J is TRBJ2-7; a possible D gene is TRBD1 (6 bases). The length of the CDR3 is 16 residues. Germline V gene sequence: CDR1 SGHTA, CDR2 FQGNSA. V was cut by 5 bases and J by 2 bases, with 19 bases left in between. The CDR3 bases are TGTGCCAGCAGCCTCAATCCCAGGGGCGCCACCTACGAGCAGTACTTC. Translating gives CASSLNPRGATYEQYF.

This clone appeared a few times. This sequence joins TRBV24-1 and TRBJ2-7, with D maybe TRBD1 (7 bases). The CDR3 sequence is 16 residues long. V was trimmed by 7 bases and J by 5 bases, leaving 23 bases between them. Germline lookup yields CDR1 KGHDR and CDR2 SFDVKD. CDR3 sequence reads: CATRPSLRRDSHEQYF. The DNA for the CDR3 is TGTGCCACCAGGCCCTCACTCCGGCGGGACAGCCACGAGCAGTACTTC.

J is TRBJ2-1 and V is TRBV3-1 (or the pseudogene TRBV3-2); 12 nucleotides agree with TRBD2. V shed 2 bases, J shed 7 bases, and the junction held 6 bases outside the gene matches. The CDR3 spans 16 residues. Per germline, CDR1 LGHDT and CDR2 YNNKEL (reference sequence). The CDR3 DNA reads TGTGCCAGCAGCCAAATCTTTACTAGCGGGGGGAATGAGCAGTTCTTC. It codes for CASSQIFTSGGNEQFF.

The chain recombines TRBV29-1 with TRBJ1-1; TRBD1 matches 7 bases. The V segment lost 7 bases and the J segment 8 bases; nucleotides outside the gene matches: 4. The CDR3 totals 10 residues. From germline, CDR1 is SQVTM and CDR2 ANQGSEA. The CDR3 DNA reads as TGCAGCGCAGGACAGGCCGAAGCTTTCTTT. This gives the protein CSAGQAEAFF.

This clone was seen just once. This chain connects TRBV2 to TRBJ1-4; possibly TRBD1 for D (6 bases). Germline V gives CDR1 SNHLY, CDR2 FYNNEI. V was trimmed by 4 bases and J by 8 bases, leaving 14 bases between them. The CDR3 consists of 14 residues. DNA for the CDR3: TGTGCCAGCAGTGCCGACAGGCCTCAGGAAAAACTGTTTTTT. It codes for CASSADRPQEKLFF.

The chain recombines TRBV6-2 or TRBV6-3 with TRBJ1-2; 9 nucleotides align to TRBD1. This CDR3 comprises 13 residues. Germline V gene sequence: CDR1 MNHEY, CDR2 SVGEGT. Trimming cost V 5 bases and J 8 bases; bases outside gene matches: 6. As DNA, the CDR3 is TGTGCCAGCAGTCCCGGGACAGGGAAGGGCTACACCTTC. It encodes CASSPGTGKGYTF.

The gene calls are TRBV24-1 and TRBJ1-2, with D tentatively TRBD1 (6 bases). Trimming left V 4 bases short and J 0 bases short, with 14 bases between. CDR1 and CDR2 from the germline V gene are KGHDR and SFDVKD. The CDR3 covers 16 residues. In nucleotides, the CDR3 is TGTGCCACCAGTGACCACCGCCAGGGGACTAACTATGGCTACACCTTC. Translation: CATSDHRQGTNYGYTF.

The chain employs TRBV30 and TRBJ2-5; 7 bases align to TRBD1. From germline, CDR1 is GTSNPN and CDR2 SVGIG (reference sequence). The CDR3 is 16 residues long. V shed 5 bases, J shed 1 base, and the junction held 13 bases outside the gene matches. The CDR3 sequence: CAWSNGAGGPQETQYF. In DNA form, the CDR3 reads TGTGCCTGGTCAAATGGGGCAGGGGGACCCCAAGAGACCCAGTACTTC.

The V gene is TRBV6-4, the J gene TRBJ1-2; a weak D match, TRBD1 (6 bases). The CDR3 length is 13 residues. V gave up 5 bases and J gave up 0 bases, with 7 bases separating them. The germline gives CDR1 MRHNA, CDR2 SNTAGT. CDR3 nucleotide sequence: TGTGCCAGCAGTAGGGGGACTAACTATGGCTACACCTTC. It specifies CASSRGTNYGYTF.

The gene calls are TRBV6-1 and TRBJ2-2, with D perhaps TRBD2 (7 bases). The V gene lost 2 bases and the J gene lost 5 bases, with 15 bases spanning the gap. The CDR3 contains 16 residues. CDR1 MNHNS and CDR2 SASEGT come from the germline V gene. CDR3 in amino acids: CASSERGGRGTGELFF. The DNA of the CDR3 is TGTGCCAGCAGTGAAAGGGGGGGACGTGGGACCGGGGAGCTGTTTTTT.